These T cell receptor beta chains were read from a single sample in a study of blood T cells in healthy people across ages. One entry per CDR3 protein, called by TCRdb with MiXCR from the 5' RACE reads. The repertoire holds hundreds of thousands of distinct CDR3 sequences, with about 21% as singletons. The specimen sequenced was blood. The receptors come from a man aged 70-80 years in good health. Each CDR3 is given with its conserved first and last residue. Fields, in order: CDR3 length, clone size, V gene, D gene, CDR3 protein. D genes are given only for firm matches. Clone size is not always given. Where it is, it says once, few, many or a class for expanded clones.

CDR3 length: 13
clone size: few
V gene: TRBV18
D gene: -
CDR3 protein: CASSLHRSTEAFF

CDR3 length: 15
clone size: -
V gene: TRBV7-9
D gene: TRBD1
CDR3 protein: CASSAWTGGLNEQYF

CDR3 length: 16
clone size: few
V gene: TRBV29-1
D gene: TRBD1
CDR3 protein: CSVDVGDQGVNYGYTF

CDR3 length: 14
clone size: -
V gene: TRBV4-2
D gene: TRBD2
CDR3 protein: CASSHDSGTDTQYF

CDR3 length: 14
clone size: -
V gene: TRBV3-1
D gene: -
CDR3 protein: CASSQFAGANVLTF

CDR3 length: 14
clone size: -
V gene: TRBV9
D gene: -
CDR3 protein: CASSVEPWSETQYF

CDR3 length: 16
clone size: many
V gene: TRBV4-1
D gene: -
CDR3 protein: CASSQDPGTQRETQYF

CDR3 length: 17
clone size: -
V gene: TRBV7-8
D gene: -
CDR3 protein: CASSPGVDRRSTDTQYF

CDR3 length: 14
clone size: -
V gene: TRBV20-1
D gene: TRBD2
CDR3 protein: CSTLAGGLSDTQYF

CDR3 length: 16
clone size: -
V gene: TRBV7-3
D gene: -
CDR3 protein: CASSEQGPGVSGELFF

CDR3 length: 14
clone size: few
V gene: TRBV10-3
D gene: -
CDR3 protein: CAISESPGMYGYTF

CDR3 length: 11
clone size: -
V gene: TRBV29-1
D gene: -
CDR3 protein: CSVEDPGELFF

CDR3 length: 14
clone size: many
V gene: TRBV11-3
D gene: TRBD1
CDR3 protein: CASSPSTGDHEQYF

CDR3 length: 15
clone size: -
V gene: TRBV27
D gene: TRBD2
CDR3 protein: CASSPTSGRFNEQFF

CDR3 length: 16
clone size: few
V gene: TRBV20-1
D gene: -
CDR3 protein: CSARDQGSAANQPQHF

CDR3 length: 15
clone size: -
V gene: TRBV29-1
D gene: TRBD1
CDR3 protein: CSARDRVATNEKLFF

CDR3 length: 18
clone size: -
V gene: TRBV10-3
D gene: TRBD1
CDR3 protein: CAISDQTGTDLSGETQYF

CDR3 length: 13
clone size: -
V gene: TRBV20-1
D gene: -
CDR3 protein: CSAPEAGRDTQYF

CDR3 length: 14
clone size: few
V gene: TRBV9
D gene: -
CDR3 protein: CASSQEAGTDTQYF

CDR3 length: 13
clone size: few
V gene: TRBV5-1
D gene: TRBD2
CDR3 protein: CASSQKPGTSLFF

CDR3 length: 13
clone size: few
V gene: TRBV7-3
D gene: -
CDR3 protein: CASSPGKTNEQYF

CDR3 length: 14
clone size: few
V gene: TRBV5-1
D gene: -
CDR3 protein: CASSFGKGVNEQFF